The 19 T cell receptor beta chains below were found in one sample sequenced in a study of Tregs in tolerant kidney transplant recipients. Sequencing was performed with immunoSEQ multiplex PCR; in TCRdb, only in-frame clones are kept and a portion is missing. Here the sample spans about 240,000 clones, 65% to 85% being singletons. Material for sequencing was CD4+ T cells from blood. These receptors originate from a human donor in good health.

This clone was recorded a few times. The CDR3 protein is CASSLGSGHQETQYF. In nucleotides, the CDR3 is TGTGCCAGCAGCTTAGGTAGCGGGCACCAAGAGACCCAGTACTTC. V usage is TRBV12-1 and J usage is TRBJ2-5; the table's D gene call, TRBD2, was not cross checked with the DNA. TRBV12-1 is a listed pseudogene. This CDR3 spans 15 amino acids.

CDR3 loop: CASTTQGALNYGYTF. The CDR3 DNA sequence: TGTGCCAGCACCACTCAGGGGGCGCTTAACTATGGCTACACCTTC. The chain recombines TRBV2 with TRBJ1-2, with TRBD1 identical over 8 bases. The CDR3 runs 15 residues. V dropped 7 bases and J dropped 1; count of bases not matched to a gene: 8. Germline V gene lookup returns CDR1 SNHLY and CDR2 FYNNEI. The whole variable domain, filled in from reference TRBV2 and TRBJ1-2, reads EPEVTQTPSHQVTQMGQEVILRCVPISNHLYFYWYRQILGQKVEFLVSFYNNEISEKSEIFDDQFSVERPDGSNFTLKIRSTKLEDSAMYFCASTTQGALNYGYTFGSGTRLTVV.

This clone was counted a single time. V is TRBV11-2 and J is TRBJ1-1; D ambiguous. The CDR3 contains 17 residues. V dropped 4 bases and J dropped 4 bases, with 22 bases sitting between them. Germline lookup yields CDR1 SGHAT and CDR2 FQNNGV. The CDR3 region is CASSSEARTGRSTEAFF. CDR3 bases: TGTGCCAGCAGCTCCGAGGCGAGGACGGGTCGAAGCACTGAAGCTTTCTTT.

The chain has TRBV15 and TRBJ1-5, with D unclear. The CDR3 contains 13 residues. Trimming left V 0 bases short and J 5 bases short, with 5 bases between. CDR1 LNHNV and CDR2 YYDKDF come from the germline V gene (reference sequence). The CDR3 nucleotides read TGTGCCACCAGCAGAGATCGGCATCAGCCCCAGCATTTT. It specifies CATSRDRHQPQHF.

The rearrangement joins TRBV5-1 to TRBJ1-1; D possibly corresponds to TRBD1 (6 bases). This CDR3 contains 14 residues. Trimming took off 3 bases at V and 4 bases at J, with 13 bases between the two ends. Germline assignment: CDR1 SGHRS and CDR2 YFSETQ. The CDR3 region has the DNA TGCGCCAGCAGCTATGACAGGTCTTTCACTGAAGCTTTCTTT. Its protein is CASSYDRSFTEAFF.

The J gene is TRBJ2-7, the V gene TRBV30; perhaps TRBD2 as D (6 bases). CDR1 and CDR2 (germline): GTSNPN, SVGIG (reference sequence). This CDR3 contains 12 residues. V was pared by 3 bases and J by 8 bases, with 14 bases between. CDR3 region: CAWSPQRVKQYF. DNA of the CDR3: TGTGCCTGGAGCCCTCAGCGGGTCAAGCAGTACTTC.

This clone was counted only a few times. The V call is TRBV15, the J call TRBJ1-5; maybe TRBD1 (6 bases). V shed 5 bases and J shed 6 bases, with 17 bases lying between them. In germline, CDR1 is LNHNV, CDR2 YYDKDF (reference sequence). This CDR3 comprises 15 residues. The CDR3 is CATSGFPGGAQPQHF. Here the CDR3 DNA reads TGTGCCACCAGCGGGTTTCCGGGGGGCGCTCAGCCCCAGCATTTT.

This sequence joins TRBV5-1 and TRBJ1-2, with 10 bases identical to TRBD1. V was clipped by 0 bases and J by 2 bases; unmatched bases: 10. CDR3 length: 18 residues. Germline CDR1 is SGHRS and CDR2 is YFSETQ. The CDR3 reads CASSLAPGQGLRNYGYTF. CDR3 DNA sequence: TGCGCCAGCAGCTTGGCTCCGGGACAGGGGCTAAGGAACTATGGCTACACCTTC.

The chain carries TRBV21-1 and TRBJ2-1; the table's D call, TRBD2, has no DNA check behind it. TRBV21-1 is a pseudogene. CDR3 length equals 21 residues. The CDR3 loop is CASSNQPNFPYRGLRYNEQFF. DNA for the CDR3: TGTGCCAGCAGCAATCAACCGAACTTTCCCTACCGGGGACTGCGCTACAATGAGCAGTTCTTC.

The gene calls are TRBV5-6 and TRBJ1-5, with D possibly being TRBD1 (6 bases). The CDR3 totals 18 residues. Germline V gene sequence: CDR1 SGHDT, CDR2 YYEEEE. V was shortened by 3 bases and J by 4 bases, with 23 bases between the two germline ends. CDR3 sequence reads: CASSSRHDRLGVNQPQHF. The CDR3 DNA is TGTGCCAGCAGCTCGCGCCATGACAGGCTCGGCGTTAATCAGCCCCAGCATTTT.

The chain uses TRBV5-1 and TRBJ1-1; no firm D call. V gave up 2 bases and J gave up 1 base, with 6 bases separating them. The CDR3 is made up of 13 amino acids. Germline V CDR1 and CDR2: SGHRS, YFSETQ. The CDR3 region has the DNA TGCGCCAGCAGCTTAACAGAGAACACTGAAGCTTTCTTT. Residues: CASSLTENTEAFF. The complete variable domain, with remaining parts taken from reference TRBV5-1 and TRBJ1-1, reads KAGVTQTPRYLIKTRGQQVTLSCSPISGHRSVSWYQQTPGQGLQFLFEYFSETQRNKGNFPGRFSGRQFSNSRSEMNVSTLELGDSALYLCASSLTENTEAFFGQGTRLTVV.

V usage is TRBV2 and J usage is TRBJ1-1; a weak D match, TRBD1 (6 bases). Germline loops: CDR1 SNHLY, CDR2 FYNNEI. The CDR3 runs 13 residues. V lost 6 bases to trimming and J lost 3 bases, with 11 bases between them. The CDR3 loop reads CASRGGEDTEAFF. DNA for the CDR3: TGTGCCAGCAGGGGGGGCGAGGACACTGAAGCTTTCTTT. The full variable domain, with the rest looked up from reference TRBV2 and TRBJ1-1, is EPEVTQTPSHQVTQMGQEVILRCVPISNHLYFYWYRQILGQKVEFLVSFYNNEISEKSEIFDDQFSVERPDGSNFTLKIRSTKLEDSAMYFCASRGGEDTEAFFGQGTRLTVV.

The sample holds one count of this clone. The chain combines TRBV6-1 with TRBJ1-5; D is unresolved. Per germline, CDR1 MNHNS and CDR2 SASEGT. Trimming pared 2 bases from V and 0 bases from J, leaving 8 bases between. The CDR3 length is 15 residues. The CDR3 region has the DNA TGTGCCAGCAGTGAAAGGATTCATAGCAATCAGCCCCAGCATTTT. Its protein is CASSERIHSNQPQHF.

This chain's CDR3 is CASGRGGNEKLFF. CDR3 DNA sequence: TGTGCCAGTGGACGCGGGGGTAATGAAAAACTGTTTTTT. The V and J genes are TRBV19 and TRBJ1-4, with D perhaps TRBD1 (5 bases). The CDR3 extends over 13 amino acids. V lost 8 bases to trimming and J lost 4 bases, with 11 bases between them. Looked up from germline, CDR1 is LNHDA and CDR2 is SQIVND (reference sequence). Looking up the rest from reference TRBV19 and TRBJ1-4 gives the full variable domain: DGGITQSPKYLFRKEGQNVTLSCEQNLNHDAMYWYRQDPGQGLRLIYYSQIVNDFQKGDIAEGYSVSREKKESFPLTVTSAQKNPTAFYLCASGRGGNEKLFFGSGTQLSVL.

The CDR3 nucleotides read TGTGCCAGCAGCCCAAATATTGGGGGCGACTACGAGCAGTACTTC. It codes for CASSPNIGGDYEQYF. This rearrangement joins TRBV11-2 to TRBJ2-7, with D possibly matching TRBD1 (6 bases). CDR1 is SGHAT and CDR2 is FQNNGV in the germline V gene. CDR3 length: 15 amino acids. V was clipped by 5 bases and J by 3 bases, with 17 bases between them.

This rearrangement joins TRBV18 to TRBJ2-3; D perhaps matches TRBD2 (5 bases). The CDR3 loop spans 16 amino acids. With 3 bases removed from V and 4 bases from J, the gap between germline ends came to 17 bases. Germline CDR1 and CDR2: KGHSH and LQKENI. CDR3 nucleotide sequence: TGTGCCAGCTCACCCGGGGTGGGAGCGCCCGCAGATACGCAGTATTTT. Translating gives CASSPGVGAPADTQYF.

CDR3 loop: CSVDQGADEQYF. The CDR3 region has the DNA TGCAGCGTTGACCAGGGGGCGGACGAGCAGTACTTC. The rearrangement links TRBV29-1 to TRBJ2-7; 8 nucleotides align to TRBD1. This CDR3 comprises 12 residues. CDR1 SQVTM and CDR2 ANQGSEA come from the germline V gene. Germline trimming cut 3 bases from V and 5 bases from J; bases unmatched to any gene: 3.

V and J are TRBV6-1 and TRBJ2-7; 10 bases fit TRBD1. Germline V CDR1 and CDR2: MNHNS, SASEGT. The ends lost 5 bases at V and 6 bases at J; junction bases unmatched: 7. The CDR3 runs 14 residues. The CDR3 here is CASSPPDRGSEQYF. The CDR3 DNA follows: TGTGCCAGCAGTCCTCCGGACAGGGGGAGCGAGCAGTACTTC.

This chain uses TRBV5-5 with TRBJ2-1, with 11 bases identical to TRBD2. The CDR3 has 15 residues. CDR1 is SGHKS, CDR2 YYEKEE, per germline (reference sequence). The J segment lost 4 bases and the V segment lost 3 bases, leaving 3 bases of the junction unmatched. Here the CDR3 DNA reads TGTGCCAGCAGCTCAGGGACTAGCGGATACAATGAGCAGTTCTTC. Its protein product is CASSSGTSGYNEQFF.